This T cell receptor (beta chain) was identified during a study of CD4 T cells in relation to SARS-CoV-2 and coronaviruses. Clones were read by immunoSEQ multiplex PCR, and TCRdb kept only the in-frame ones, dropping some. The data show 15,000 to 20,000 clones, with around 76% seen just once and around 29% held by the top ten. The unexposed donors gave CD4+ T cells in about 2010-2019, prior to COVID-19. The cells were cultured for under twelve days before CD4+ T cells were isolated. Cells permitting, SARS-CoV-2 S/N and four cold-coronavirus spikes were tested on unexposed-donor CD4+ T cells. PBMCs were plated at two million per well in IL-2-containing medium. The CDR3 totals 15 residues. Looked up from germline, CDR1 is SNHLY and CDR2 is FYNNEI. V dropped 6 bases and J dropped 8; count of bases not matched to a gene: 11. To note about this clone: Its antigen is as yet unknown.

Points from the study as a whole: Roughly 65% of donors had memory CD4+ clonotypes crossrecognizing SARS-CoV-2 and common cold coronavirus spike.

V and J are TRBV2 and TRBJ1-4; TRBD1 matches at 8 bases. This sequence originates from a human donor in good health. The specimen was CD4+ T cells from PBMCs, cultured in vitro. The CDR3 bases are TGTGCCAGCAGCCGCAGGACAGGGCCGGAAGAAAAACTGTTTTTT. Its translation: CASSRRTGPEEKLFF.